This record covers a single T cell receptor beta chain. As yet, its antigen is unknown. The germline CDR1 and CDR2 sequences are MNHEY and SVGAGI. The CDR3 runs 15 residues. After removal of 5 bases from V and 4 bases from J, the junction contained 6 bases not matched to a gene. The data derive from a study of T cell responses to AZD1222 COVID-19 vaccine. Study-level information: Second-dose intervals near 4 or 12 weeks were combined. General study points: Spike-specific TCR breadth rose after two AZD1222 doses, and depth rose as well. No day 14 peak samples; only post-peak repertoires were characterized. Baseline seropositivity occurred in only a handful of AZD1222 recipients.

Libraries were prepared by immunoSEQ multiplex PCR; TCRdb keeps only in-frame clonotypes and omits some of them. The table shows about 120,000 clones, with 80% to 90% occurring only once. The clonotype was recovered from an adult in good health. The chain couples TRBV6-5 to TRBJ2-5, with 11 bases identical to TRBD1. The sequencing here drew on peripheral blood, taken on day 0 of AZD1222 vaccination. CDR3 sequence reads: CASSPPGQGVETQYF. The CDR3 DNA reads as TGTGCCAGCAGTCCACCGGGACAGGGGGTAGAGACCCAGTACTTC.